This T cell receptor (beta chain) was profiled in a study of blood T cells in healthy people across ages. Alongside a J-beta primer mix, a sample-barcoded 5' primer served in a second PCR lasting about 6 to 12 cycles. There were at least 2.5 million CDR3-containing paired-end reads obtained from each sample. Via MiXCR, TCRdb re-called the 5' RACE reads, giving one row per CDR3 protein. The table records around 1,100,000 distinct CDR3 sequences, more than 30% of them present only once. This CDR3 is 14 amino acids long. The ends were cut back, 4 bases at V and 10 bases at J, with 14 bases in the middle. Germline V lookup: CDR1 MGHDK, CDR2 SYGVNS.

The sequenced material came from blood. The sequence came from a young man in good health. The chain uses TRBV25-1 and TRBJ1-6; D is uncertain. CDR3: CASSGGFGLSPLHF. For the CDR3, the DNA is TGTGCCAGCAGTGGCGGCTTCGGTCTCTCACCCCTCCACTTT.